These T cell receptor beta chains were read from a single sample in a study of cytomegalovirus exposure and HLA in healthy donors. Libraries were prepared by immunoSEQ multiplex PCR; TCRdb keeps only in-frame clonotypes and omits some of them. Its listing shows some 130,000 clones. The sequencing sample was made of PBMCs. The receptors were sampled from a man between 18 and 29 years old in good health and CMV-seronegative. The CDR3 runs from the conserved cysteine through the conserved F or W. Fields, in order: V gene, CDR3 protein.

v_call: TRBV7-9
cdr3_aa: CASSSGLAGETQYF

v_call: TRBV28
cdr3_aa: CASGFSGSAYEQYF

v_call: TRBV7-9
cdr3_aa: CASSLVAPNQPQHF

v_call: TRBV7-2
cdr3_aa: CASSLASGGALDTQYF

v_call: TRBV7-3
cdr3_aa: CASSLGTGVNYGYTF

v_call: TRBV9
cdr3_aa: CASSVGDRVGYGYTF

v_call: TRBV28
cdr3_aa: CATKGLAGAGYTF

v_call: TRBV2
cdr3_aa: CASSPGLTSTDTQYF

v_call: TRBV2
cdr3_aa: CASSEVVTGELFF

v_call: TRBV10-3
cdr3_aa: CAISGQGGGGAFF

v_call: TRBV4-1
cdr3_aa: CASSHPGGANQPQHF

v_call: TRBV5-1
cdr3_aa: CASSFLTGELFF

v_call: TRBV27
cdr3_aa: CASTETGGGAFREQYF

v_call: TRBV10-3
cdr3_aa: CAISESPSGGAGNEQFF

v_call: TRBV5-1
cdr3_aa: CASSLIARSNGELFF

v_call: TRBV4-3
cdr3_aa: CASSHLREDIQYF

v_call: TRBV5-1
cdr3_aa: CASRRAPASYNEQFF

v_call: TRBV21-1
cdr3_aa: CASSNRDTQYEQYF

v_call: TRBV19
cdr3_aa: CASSRGGTGRTYEQYF

v_call: TRBV5-1
cdr3_aa: CASSGGQGAYEQYF

v_call: TRBV6-6
cdr3_aa: CASSHHLGTGNYGYTF

v_call: TRBV10-2
cdr3_aa: CASRIAGLSATGELFF

v_call: TRBV7-2
cdr3_aa: CASSFQGQGVGGYTF

v_call: TRBV27
cdr3_aa: CASSLAGERSPLHF

v_call: TRBV28
cdr3_aa: CASIPGQGPEKLFF

v_call: TRBV7-9
cdr3_aa: CASSIGNQPQHF

v_call: TRBV6-1
cdr3_aa: CASRDGNYGYTF

v_call: TRBV4-1
cdr3_aa: CASSQDPGGIKETQYF

v_call: TRBV5-1
cdr3_aa: CASSGGQGAKNIQYF

v_call: TRBV9
cdr3_aa: CASSVGVGGNQPQHF

v_call: TRBV10-3
cdr3_aa: CAISGDRDEQFF

v_call: TRBV7-9
cdr3_aa: CASSAAGTGALEQFF

v_call: TRBV28
cdr3_aa: CASSLSGVWYGYTF

v_call: TRBV10-3
cdr3_aa: CAISPLGASTGNTIYF

v_call: TRBV4-3
cdr3_aa: CASSPRTSGGWTDTQYF

v_call: TRBV27
cdr3_aa: CASSPQTGGGTEAFF

v_call: TRBV9
cdr3_aa: CASSLEGTTRQGQFF

v_call: TRBV25-1
cdr3_aa: CASSEIPGTNEKLFF

v_call: TRBV5-1
cdr3_aa: CASSSKTASTNEKLFF

v_call: TRBV19
cdr3_aa: CASRRTSGGASADTQYF

v_call: TRBV4-3
cdr3_aa: CASSQGATLDTQYF

v_call: TRBV15
cdr3_aa: CATSLSKLREQYF

v_call: TRBV5-4
cdr3_aa: CVSSFGGTEAFF

v_call: TRBV7-2
cdr3_aa: CASSLVAGEKQYF

v_call: TRBV11-3
cdr3_aa: CASSPWPSEAFF

v_call: TRBV7-2
cdr3_aa: CASRRAGGETQYF

v_call: TRBV27
cdr3_aa: CASSPSSGTVSYEQYF

v_call: TRBV2
cdr3_aa: CASSEVPSPLHF

v_call: TRBV27
cdr3_aa: CASRVGHGYGYTF

v_call: TRBV5-8
cdr3_aa: CASSRQDDQPQHF

v_call: TRBV5-1
cdr3_aa: CASSLRGDYGYTF

v_call: TRBV9
cdr3_aa: CASSDSGVNQPQHF

v_call: TRBV7-9
cdr3_aa: CASTSQKGTDTQYF

v_call: TRBV7-9
cdr3_aa: CAHSGAASSYEQYF

v_call: TRBV13
cdr3_aa: CASSTRLAGQETQYF

v_call: TRBV6-5
cdr3_aa: CASSPGGLPYEQYF

v_call: TRBV4-1
cdr3_aa: CASSQGSRLYGYTF